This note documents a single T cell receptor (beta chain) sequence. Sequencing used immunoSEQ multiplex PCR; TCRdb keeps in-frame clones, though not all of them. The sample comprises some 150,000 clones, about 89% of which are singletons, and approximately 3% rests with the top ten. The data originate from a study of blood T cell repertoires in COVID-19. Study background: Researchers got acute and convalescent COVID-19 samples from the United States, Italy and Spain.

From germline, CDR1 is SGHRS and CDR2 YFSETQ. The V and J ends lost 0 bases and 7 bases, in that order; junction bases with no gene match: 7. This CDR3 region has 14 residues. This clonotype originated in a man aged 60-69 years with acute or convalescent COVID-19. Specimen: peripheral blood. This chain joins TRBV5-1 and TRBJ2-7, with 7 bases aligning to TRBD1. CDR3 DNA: TGCGCCAGCAGCTTGGTTACAGGGGTTGGGGAGCAGTACTTC. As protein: CASSLVTGVGEQYF.